This TCR beta chain was profiled in a study of shared clonotypes between healthy human individuals. Study conclusions and caveats: Of the naive CD4 clonotypes, roughly 5.2% were shared across a handful of donors. The sole specimen, blood, was sampled, and tissue repertoires likely differ.

Subsets obtained from CD4+ cells comprised CD45RA+ naive and CD45RA-negative memory cells. Repertoires were generated with immunoSEQ multiplex PCR, while TCRdb's copy carries only in-frame clones and drops some. This sample carries 740,000 or so clones, roughly 73% of them seen once, and the ten largest clones take 1.5% to 2%. Of note for this clone: The antigen is undetermined.

The sequence was obtained from a woman younger than 45 in good health. Sequenced: memory CD4+ T cells sorted from blood. Sample subset: CD45RA-negative fraction.

CDR3 amino acids: CASSHGSSGNTIYF. DNA for the CDR3: TGTGCCAGCAGCCACGGGAGCTCTGGAAACACCATATATTTT. The V gene is TRBV7-9, the J gene TRBJ1-3; no reliable D call. CDR1 is SEHNR, CDR2 FQNEAQ, per germline (reference sequence). Trimming took off 5 bases at V and 0 bases at J, with 8 bases between the two ends. CDR3 length: 14 residues.